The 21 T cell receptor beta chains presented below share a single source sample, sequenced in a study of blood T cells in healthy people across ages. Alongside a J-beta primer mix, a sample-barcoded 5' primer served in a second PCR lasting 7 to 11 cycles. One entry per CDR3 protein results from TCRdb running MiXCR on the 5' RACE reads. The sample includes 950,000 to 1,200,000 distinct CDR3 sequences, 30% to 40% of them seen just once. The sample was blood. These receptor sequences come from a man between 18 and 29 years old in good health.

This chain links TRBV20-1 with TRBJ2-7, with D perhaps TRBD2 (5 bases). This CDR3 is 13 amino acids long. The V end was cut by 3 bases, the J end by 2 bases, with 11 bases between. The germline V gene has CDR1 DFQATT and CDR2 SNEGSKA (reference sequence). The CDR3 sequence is CSASTRSTYEQYF. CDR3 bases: TGCAGTGCTAGCACTAGGAGTACCTACGAGCAGTACTTC.

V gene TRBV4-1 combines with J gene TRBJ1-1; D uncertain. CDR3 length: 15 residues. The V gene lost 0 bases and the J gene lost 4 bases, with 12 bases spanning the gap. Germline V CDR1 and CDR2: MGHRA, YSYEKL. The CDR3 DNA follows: TGCGCCAGCAGCCAAGAATGGGGAGGTATCACTGAAGCTTTCTTT. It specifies CASSQEWGGITEAFF.

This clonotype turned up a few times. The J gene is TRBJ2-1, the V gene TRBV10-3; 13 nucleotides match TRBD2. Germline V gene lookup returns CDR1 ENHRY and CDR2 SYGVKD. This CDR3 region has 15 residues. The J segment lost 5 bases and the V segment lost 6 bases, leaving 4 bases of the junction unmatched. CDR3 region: CAISPGLAGDNEQFF. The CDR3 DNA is TGTGCCATCAGCCCCGGACTAGCGGGGGACAATGAGCAGTTCTTC.

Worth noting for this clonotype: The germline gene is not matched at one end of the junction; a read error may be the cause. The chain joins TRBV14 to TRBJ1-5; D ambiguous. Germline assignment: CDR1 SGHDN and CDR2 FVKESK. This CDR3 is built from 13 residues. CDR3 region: CAGSQHWNQPQHF. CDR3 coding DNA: TGTGCCGGCAGCCAACACTGGAATCAGCCCCAGCATTTT.

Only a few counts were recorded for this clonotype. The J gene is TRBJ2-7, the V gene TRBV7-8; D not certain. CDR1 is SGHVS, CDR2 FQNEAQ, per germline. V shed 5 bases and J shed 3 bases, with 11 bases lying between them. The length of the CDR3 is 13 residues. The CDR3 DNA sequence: TGTGCCAGCAGCGGCCGGGTAAACTACGAGCAGTACTTC. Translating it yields CASSGRVNYEQYF.

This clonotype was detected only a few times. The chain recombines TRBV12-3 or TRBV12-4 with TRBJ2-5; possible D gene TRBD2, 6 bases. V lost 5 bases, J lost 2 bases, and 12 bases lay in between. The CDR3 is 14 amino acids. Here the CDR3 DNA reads TGTGCCAGCAGTCTTACTAGCTTTCAAGAGACCCAGTACTTC. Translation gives CASSLTSFQETQYF.

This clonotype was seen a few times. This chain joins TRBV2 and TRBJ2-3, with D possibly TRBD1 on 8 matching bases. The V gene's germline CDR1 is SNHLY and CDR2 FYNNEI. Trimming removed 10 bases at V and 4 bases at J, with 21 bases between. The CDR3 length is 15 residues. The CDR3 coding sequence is TGTGCCATACCCTCGCGGACAGGGAGGGCAGATACGCAGTATTTT. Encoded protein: CAIPSRTGRADTQYF. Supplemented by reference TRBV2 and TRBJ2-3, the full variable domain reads EPEVTQTPSHQVTQMGQEVILRCVPISNHLYFYWYRQILGQKVEFLVSFYNNEISEKSEIFDDQFSVERPDGSNFTLKIRSTKLEDSAMYFCAIPSRTGRADTQYFGPGTRLTVL.

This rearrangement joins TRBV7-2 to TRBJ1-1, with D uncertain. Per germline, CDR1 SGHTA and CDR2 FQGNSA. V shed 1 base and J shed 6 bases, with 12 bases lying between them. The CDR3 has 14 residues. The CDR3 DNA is TGTGCCAGCAGCTTAGTAGGGAGCCGGGCTGAAGCTTTCTTT. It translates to CASSLVGSRAEAFF.

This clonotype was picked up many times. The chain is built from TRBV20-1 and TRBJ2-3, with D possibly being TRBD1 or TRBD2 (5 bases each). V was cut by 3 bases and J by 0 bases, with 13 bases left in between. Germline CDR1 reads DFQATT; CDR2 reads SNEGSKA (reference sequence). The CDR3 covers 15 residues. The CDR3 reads CSASRDPSSTDTQYF. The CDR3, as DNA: TGCAGTGCTAGCCGGGACCCCTCTAGCACAGATACGCAGTATTTT.

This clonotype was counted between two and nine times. CDR3 loop: CASKGLEQAFF. DNA of the CDR3: TGCGCCAGCAAGGGATTGGAGCAAGCTTTCTTT. The V gene is TRBV5-1, the J gene TRBJ1-1, with no clear D. This CDR3 is 11 amino acids long. V was pared by 6 bases and J by 9 bases, with 12 bases between. Germline-derived CDR1 and CDR2 are SGHRS and YFSETQ.

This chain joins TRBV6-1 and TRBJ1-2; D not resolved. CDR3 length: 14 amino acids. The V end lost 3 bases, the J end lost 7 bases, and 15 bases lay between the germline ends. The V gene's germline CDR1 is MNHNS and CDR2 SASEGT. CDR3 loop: CASSDSVAIGGYTF. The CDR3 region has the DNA TGTGCCAGCAGTGATAGCGTGGCAATAGGTGGCTACACCTTC.

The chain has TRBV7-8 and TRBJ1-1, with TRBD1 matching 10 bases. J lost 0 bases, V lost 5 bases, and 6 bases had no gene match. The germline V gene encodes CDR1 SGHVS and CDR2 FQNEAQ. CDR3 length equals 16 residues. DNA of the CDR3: TGTGCCAGCAGCGTCGGGACAGGGGTTATGAACACTGAAGCTTTCTTT. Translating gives CASSVGTGVMNTEAFF.

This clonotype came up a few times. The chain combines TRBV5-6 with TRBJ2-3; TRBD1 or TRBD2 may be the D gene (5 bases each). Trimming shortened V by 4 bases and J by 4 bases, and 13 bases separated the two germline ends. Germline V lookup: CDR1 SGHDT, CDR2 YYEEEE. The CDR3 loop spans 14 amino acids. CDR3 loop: CASSHRGVPDTQYF. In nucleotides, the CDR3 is TGTGCCAGCAGCCACCGAGGGGTGCCAGATACGCAGTATTTT.

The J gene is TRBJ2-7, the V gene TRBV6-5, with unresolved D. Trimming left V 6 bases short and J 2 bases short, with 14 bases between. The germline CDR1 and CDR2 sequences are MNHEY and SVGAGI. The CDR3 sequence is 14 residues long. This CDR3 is CASRRDGSPYEQYF. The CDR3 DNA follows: TGTGCCAGCAGGAGAGACGGATCCCCCTACGAGCAGTACTTC.

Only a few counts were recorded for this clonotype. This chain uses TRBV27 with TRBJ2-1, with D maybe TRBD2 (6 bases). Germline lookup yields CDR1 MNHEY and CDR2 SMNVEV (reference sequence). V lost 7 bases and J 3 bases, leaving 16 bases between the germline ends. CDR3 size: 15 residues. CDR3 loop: CASTPDYRHYNEQFF. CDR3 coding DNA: TGTGCCAGCACCCCGGACTACCGACACTACAATGAGCAGTTCTTC.

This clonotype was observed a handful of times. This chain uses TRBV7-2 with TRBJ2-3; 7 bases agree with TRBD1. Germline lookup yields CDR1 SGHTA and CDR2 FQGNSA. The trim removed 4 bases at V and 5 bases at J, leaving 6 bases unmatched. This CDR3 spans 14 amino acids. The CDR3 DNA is TGTGCCAGCAGCTCAAATGCAGGGGGAGATACGCAGTATTTT. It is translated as CASSSNAGGDTQYF.

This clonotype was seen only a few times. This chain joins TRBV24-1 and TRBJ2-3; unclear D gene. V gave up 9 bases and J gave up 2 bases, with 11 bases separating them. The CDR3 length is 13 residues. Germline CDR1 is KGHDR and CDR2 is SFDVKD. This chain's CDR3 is CATQELITDTQYF. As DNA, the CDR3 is TGTGCCACCCAAGAGCTTATCACAGATACGCAGTATTTT.

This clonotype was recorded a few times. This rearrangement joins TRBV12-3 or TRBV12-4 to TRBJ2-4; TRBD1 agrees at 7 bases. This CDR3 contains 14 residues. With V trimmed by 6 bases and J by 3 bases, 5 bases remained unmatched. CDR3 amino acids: CASSLGDSKNIQYF. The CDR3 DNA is TGTGCCAGCAGCCTAGGGGACAGCAAAAACATTCAGTACTTC.

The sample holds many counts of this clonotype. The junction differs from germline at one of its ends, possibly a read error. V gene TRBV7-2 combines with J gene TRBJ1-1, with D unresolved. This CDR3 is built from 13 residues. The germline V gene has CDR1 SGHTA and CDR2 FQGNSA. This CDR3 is CASSLEMNTEAFF. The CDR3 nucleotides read TGTGCCAGCAGTTTAGAAATGAACACTGAAGCTTTCTTT. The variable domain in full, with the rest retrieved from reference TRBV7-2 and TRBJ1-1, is GAGVSQSPSNKVTEKGKDVELRCDPISGHTALYWYRQSLGQGLEFLIYFQGNSAPDKSGLPSDRFSAERTGGSVSTLTIQRTQQEDSAVYLCASSLEMNTEAFFGQGTRLTVV.

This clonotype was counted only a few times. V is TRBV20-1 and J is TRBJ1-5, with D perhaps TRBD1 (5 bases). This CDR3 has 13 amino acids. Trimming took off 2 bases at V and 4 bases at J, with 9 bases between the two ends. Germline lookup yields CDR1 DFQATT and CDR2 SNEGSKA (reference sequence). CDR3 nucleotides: TGCAGTGCTAGACCTCGACAGAATCAGCCCCAGCATTTT. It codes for CSARPRQNQPQHF.

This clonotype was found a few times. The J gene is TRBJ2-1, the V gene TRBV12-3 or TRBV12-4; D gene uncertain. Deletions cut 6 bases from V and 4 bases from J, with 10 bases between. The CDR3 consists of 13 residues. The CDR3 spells CASRLAQYNEQFF. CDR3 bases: TGTGCCAGCAGACTCGCACAGTACAATGAGCAGTTCTTC.